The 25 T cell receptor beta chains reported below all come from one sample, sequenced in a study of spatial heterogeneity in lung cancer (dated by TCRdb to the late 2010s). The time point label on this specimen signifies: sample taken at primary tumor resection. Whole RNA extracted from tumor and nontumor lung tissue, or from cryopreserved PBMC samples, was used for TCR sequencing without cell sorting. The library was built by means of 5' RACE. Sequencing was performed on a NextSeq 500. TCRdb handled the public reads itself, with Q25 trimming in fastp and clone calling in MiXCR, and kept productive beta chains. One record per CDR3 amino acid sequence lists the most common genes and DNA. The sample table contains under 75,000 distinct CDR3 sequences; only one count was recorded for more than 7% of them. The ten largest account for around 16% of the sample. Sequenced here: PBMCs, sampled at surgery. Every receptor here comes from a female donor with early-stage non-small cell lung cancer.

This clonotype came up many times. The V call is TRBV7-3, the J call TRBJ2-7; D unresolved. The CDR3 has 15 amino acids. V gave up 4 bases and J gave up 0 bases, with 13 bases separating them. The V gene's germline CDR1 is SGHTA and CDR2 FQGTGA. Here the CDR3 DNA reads TGTGCCAGCAGCTCCCAGGCGGCAAGCTCCTACGAGCAGTACTTC. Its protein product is CASSSQAASSYEQYF.

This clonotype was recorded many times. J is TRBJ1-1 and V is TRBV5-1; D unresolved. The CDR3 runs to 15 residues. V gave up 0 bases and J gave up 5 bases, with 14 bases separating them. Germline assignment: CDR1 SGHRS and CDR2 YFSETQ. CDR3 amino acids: CASSLEQPRRTEAFF. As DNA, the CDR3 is TGCGCCAGCAGCTTGGAACAGCCGCGTAGGACTGAAGCTTTCTTT.

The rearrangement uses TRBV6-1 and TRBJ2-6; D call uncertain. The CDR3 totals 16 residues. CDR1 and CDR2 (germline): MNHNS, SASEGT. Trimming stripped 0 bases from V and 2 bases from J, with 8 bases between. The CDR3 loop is CASSEATNAGANVLTF. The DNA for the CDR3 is TGTGCCAGCAGTGAAGCAACCAATGCTGGGGCCAACGTCCTGACTTTC.

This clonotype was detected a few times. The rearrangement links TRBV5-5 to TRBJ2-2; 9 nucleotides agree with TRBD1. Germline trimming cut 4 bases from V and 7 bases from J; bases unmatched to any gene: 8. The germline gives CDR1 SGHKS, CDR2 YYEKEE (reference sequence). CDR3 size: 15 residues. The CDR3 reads CASSPWDRDGGELFF. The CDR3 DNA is TGTGCCAGCAGCCCCTGGGACAGGGATGGCGGGGAGCTGTTTTTT.

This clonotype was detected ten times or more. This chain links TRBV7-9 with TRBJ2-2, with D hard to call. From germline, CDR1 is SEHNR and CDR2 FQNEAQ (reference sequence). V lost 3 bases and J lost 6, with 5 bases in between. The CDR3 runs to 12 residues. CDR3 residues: CASSFVPGELFF. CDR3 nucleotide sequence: TGTGCCAGCAGCTTCGTCCCCGGGGAGCTGTTTTTT.

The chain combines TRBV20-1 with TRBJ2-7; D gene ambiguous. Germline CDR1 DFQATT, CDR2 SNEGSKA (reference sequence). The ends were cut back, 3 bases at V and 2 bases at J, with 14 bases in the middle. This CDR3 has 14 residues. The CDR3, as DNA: TGCAGTGCTAGCCCCCGGGCAAGAACCTACGAGCAGTACTTC. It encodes CSASPRARTYEQYF.

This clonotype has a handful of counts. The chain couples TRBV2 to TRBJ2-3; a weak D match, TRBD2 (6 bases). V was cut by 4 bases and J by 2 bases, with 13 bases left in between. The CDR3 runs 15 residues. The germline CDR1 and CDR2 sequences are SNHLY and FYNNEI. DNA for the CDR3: TGTGCCAGCAGTGCTTTAGCGGAGAACACAGATACGCAGTATTTT. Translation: CASSALAENTDTQYF.

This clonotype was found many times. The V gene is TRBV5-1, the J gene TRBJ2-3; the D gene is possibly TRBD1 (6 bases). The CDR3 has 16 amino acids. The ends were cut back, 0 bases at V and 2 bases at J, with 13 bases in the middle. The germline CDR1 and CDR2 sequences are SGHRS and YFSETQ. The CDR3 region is CASSLEAGDITDTQYF. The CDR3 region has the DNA TGCGCCAGCAGCTTGGAAGCAGGGGATATCACAGATACGCAGTATTTT.

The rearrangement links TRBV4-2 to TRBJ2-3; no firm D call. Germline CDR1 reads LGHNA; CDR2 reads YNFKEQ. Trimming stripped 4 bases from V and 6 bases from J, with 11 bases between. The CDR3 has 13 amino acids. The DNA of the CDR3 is TGTGCCAGCAGCCCGTCGGCCGGCGATACGCAGTATTTT. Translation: CASSPSAGDTQYF.

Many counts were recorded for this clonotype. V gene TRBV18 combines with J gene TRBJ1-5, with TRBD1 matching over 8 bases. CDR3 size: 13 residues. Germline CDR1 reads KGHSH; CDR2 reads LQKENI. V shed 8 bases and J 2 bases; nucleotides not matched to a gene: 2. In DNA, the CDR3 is TGTGCCAGCCAGGACAGGGGCAATCAGCCCCAGCATTTT. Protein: CASQDRGNQPQHF.

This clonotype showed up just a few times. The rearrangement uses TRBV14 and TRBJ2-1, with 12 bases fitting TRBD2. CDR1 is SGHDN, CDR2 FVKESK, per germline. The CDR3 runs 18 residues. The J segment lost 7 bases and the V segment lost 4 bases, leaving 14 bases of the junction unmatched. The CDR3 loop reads CASSPPGLAGGPLNEQFF. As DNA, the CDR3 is TGTGCCAGCAGCCCCCCGGGGCTAGCGGGGGGGCCCCTTAATGAGCAGTTCTTC.

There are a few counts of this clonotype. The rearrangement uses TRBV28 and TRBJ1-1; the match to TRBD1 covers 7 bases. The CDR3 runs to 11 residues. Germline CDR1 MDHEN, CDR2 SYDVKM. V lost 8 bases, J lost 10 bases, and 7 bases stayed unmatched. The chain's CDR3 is CASHSAGGAFF. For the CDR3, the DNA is TGTGCCAGCCACTCGGCAGGGGGAGCTTTCTTT.

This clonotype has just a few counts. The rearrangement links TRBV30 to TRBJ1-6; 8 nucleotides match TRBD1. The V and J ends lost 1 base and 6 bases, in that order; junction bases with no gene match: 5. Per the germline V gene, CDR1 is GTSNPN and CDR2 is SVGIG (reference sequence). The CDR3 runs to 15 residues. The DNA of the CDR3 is TGTGCCTGGAGTGCGAACAGGGGGTCTAATTCACCCCTCCACTTT. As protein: CAWSANRGSNSPLHF. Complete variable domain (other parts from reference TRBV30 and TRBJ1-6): SQTIHQWPATLVQPVGSPLSLECTVEGTSNPNLYWYRQAAGRGLQLLFYSVGIGQISSEVPQNLSASRPQDRQFILSSKKLLLSDSGFYLCAWSANRGSNSPLHFGNGTRLTVT.

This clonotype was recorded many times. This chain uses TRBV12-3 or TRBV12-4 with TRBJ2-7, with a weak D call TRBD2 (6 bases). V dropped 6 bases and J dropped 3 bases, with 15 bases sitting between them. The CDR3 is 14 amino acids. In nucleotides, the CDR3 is TGTGCCAGCAGCCCCGGGACTTCTGGCTACGAGCAGTACTTC. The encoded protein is CASSPGTSGYEQYF.

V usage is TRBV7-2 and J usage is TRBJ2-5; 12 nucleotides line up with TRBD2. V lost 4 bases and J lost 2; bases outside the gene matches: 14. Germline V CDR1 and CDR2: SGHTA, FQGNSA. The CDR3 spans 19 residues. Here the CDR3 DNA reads TGTGCCAGCAGCTACCGACTAGCGGGGGACCCCGGGGGGCAAGAGACCCAGTACTTC. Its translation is CASSYRLAGDPGGQETQYF.

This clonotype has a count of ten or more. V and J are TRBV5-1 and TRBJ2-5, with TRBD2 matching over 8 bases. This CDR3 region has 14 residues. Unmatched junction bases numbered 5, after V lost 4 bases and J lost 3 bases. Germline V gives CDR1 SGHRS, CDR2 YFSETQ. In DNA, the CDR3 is TGCGCCAGCAGCCCCTCCGGGAGGGAAGAGACCCAGTACTTC. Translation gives CASSPSGREETQYF.

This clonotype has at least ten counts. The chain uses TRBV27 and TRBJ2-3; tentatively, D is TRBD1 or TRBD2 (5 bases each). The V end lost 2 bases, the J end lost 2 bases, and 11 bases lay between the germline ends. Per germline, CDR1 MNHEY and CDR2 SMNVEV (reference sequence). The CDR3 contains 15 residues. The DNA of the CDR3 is TGTGCCAGCAGTTTACTAAGGGGAGACACAGATACGCAGTATTTT. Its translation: CASSLLRGDTDTQYF.

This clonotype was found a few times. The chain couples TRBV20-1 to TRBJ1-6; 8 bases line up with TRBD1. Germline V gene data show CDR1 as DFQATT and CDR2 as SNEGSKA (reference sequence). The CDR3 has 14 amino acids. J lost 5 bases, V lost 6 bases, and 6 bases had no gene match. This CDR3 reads CSAPDRANNSPLHF. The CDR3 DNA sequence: TGCAGTGCGCCGGACAGGGCAAATAATTCACCCCTCCACTTT.

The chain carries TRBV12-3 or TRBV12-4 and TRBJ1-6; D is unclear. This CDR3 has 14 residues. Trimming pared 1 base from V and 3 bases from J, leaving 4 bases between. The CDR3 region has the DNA TGTGCCAGCAGTTTAGAAGGCTATAATTCACCCCTCCACTTT. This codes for CASSLEGYNSPLHF.

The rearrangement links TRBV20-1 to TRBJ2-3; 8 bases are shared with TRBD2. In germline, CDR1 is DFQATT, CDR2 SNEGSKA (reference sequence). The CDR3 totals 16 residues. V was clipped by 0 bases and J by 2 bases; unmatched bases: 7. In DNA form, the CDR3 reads TGCAGTGCTAGAGATACGGCTAGCGGGTCCACAGATACGCAGTATTTT. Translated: CSARDTASGSTDTQYF.

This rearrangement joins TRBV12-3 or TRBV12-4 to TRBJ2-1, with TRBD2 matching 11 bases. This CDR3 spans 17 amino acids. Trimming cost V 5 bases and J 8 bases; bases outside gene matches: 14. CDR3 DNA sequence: TGTGCCAGCAGTCCCCTTGGGTTAGCGGGAGGGGGGGATGAGCAGTTCTTC. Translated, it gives CASSPLGLAGGGDEQFF.

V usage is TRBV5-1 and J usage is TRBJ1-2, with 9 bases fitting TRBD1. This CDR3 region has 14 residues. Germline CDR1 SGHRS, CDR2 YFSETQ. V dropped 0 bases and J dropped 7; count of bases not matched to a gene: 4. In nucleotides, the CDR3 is TGCGCCAGCAGCTTGGAACAGGGGGCAATTGGCTACACCTTC. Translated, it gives CASSLEQGAIGYTF.

CDR3: CASSLSLRGGGSYNEQFF. The DNA for the CDR3 is TGTGCCAGCAGTTTGTCCCTTAGAGGGGGGGGCTCCTACAATGAGCAGTTCTTC. The V and J genes are TRBV27 and TRBJ2-1; possible D gene TRBD2, 7 bases. The CDR3 is made up of 18 amino acids. Germline V gene data show CDR1 as MNHEY and CDR2 as SMNVEV (reference sequence). V was trimmed by 3 bases and J by 0 bases, leaving 18 bases between them.

For the CDR3, the DNA is TGTGCCAGCAGTTCAGGGGGAAATACCGGGGAGCTGTTTTTT. Encoded protein: CASSSGGNTGELFF. The chain joins TRBV28 to TRBJ2-2, with TRBD1 identical over 7 bases. Germline V gene lookup returns CDR1 MDHEN and CDR2 SYDVKM. With 4 bases clipped from V and 5 bases from J, the junction kept 4 bases outside the gene matches. The length of the CDR3 is 14 residues.

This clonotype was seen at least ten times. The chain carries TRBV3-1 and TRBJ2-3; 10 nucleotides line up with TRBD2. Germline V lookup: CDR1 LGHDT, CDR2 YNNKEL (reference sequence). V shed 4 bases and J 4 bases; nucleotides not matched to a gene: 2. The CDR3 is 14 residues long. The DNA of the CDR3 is TGTGCCAGCAGCCTAGCGGGAGGACCAGATACGCAGTATTTT. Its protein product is CASSLAGGPDTQYF.